This T cell receptor (beta chain) is from a study of T cell responses to AZD1222 COVID-19 vaccine. Profiled with immunoSEQ multiplex PCR; TCRdb holds only in-frame clones, not every one. The sample includes some 150,000 clones, 75% to 95% of them seen just once. Study observations and caveats: Mapped onto spike, vaccine-associated CD4 TCRs spanned it and were dominant at 160-218 and 743-854. Only a handful of AZD1222 recipients tested seropositive at baseline. Unmutated variant regions reportedly attract nearly half of all spike-specific TCRs.

CDR1 and CDR2 (germline): SGHRS, YFSETQ. The CDR3 covers 15 residues. V was pared by 1 base and J by 0 bases, with 9 bases between. A word on this clone: Its antigen is not known.

This sequence was found in an adult in good health. The sequencing here drew on peripheral blood, taken on day 0 of MenACWY control vaccination. V gene TRBV5-1 combines with J gene TRBJ2-3; tentative D call: TRBD2 (5 bases). CDR3 sequence reads: CASSLSGTSTDTQYF. The CDR3 DNA is TGCGCCAGCAGCTTGAGCGGAACTAGCACAGATACGCAGTATTTT. The full variable domain, in which reference TRBV5-1 and TRBJ2-3 provide the parts outside the CDR3, is KAGVTQTPRYLIKTRGQQVTLSCSPISGHRSVSWYQQTPGQGLQFLFEYFSETQRNKGNFPGRFSGRQFSNSRSEMNVSTLELGDSALYLCASSLSGTSTDTQYFGPGTRLTVL.